This T cell receptor (beta chain) emerged from a study of blood T cell repertoires in COVID-19. Study-wide background: Specimens from acute and convalescent COVID-19 originated in the United States, Italy and Spain. The cDNA or gDNA used as material had been derived from T cells, B-cell-depleted T cells, or PBMCs.

The germline V gene has CDR1 ENHRY and CDR2 SYGVKD. The CDR3 is 13 amino acids. Trimming took off 2 bases at V and 5 bases at J, with 9 bases between the two ends. In the source study's methods: Estimated nucleated cell counts came from reference gene primer amplification. Generated by immunoSEQ multiplex PCR, the TCRdb table keeps only in-frame clones and is missing some. V and J calls and clone size are as listed in that table; D and trimming were resolved from the DNA. Of 150,000 to 200,000 clones listed, approximately 86% are singletons. The sample holds one count of this clone. The clonotype was recovered from a man younger than 30 with acute or convalescent COVID-19. The material sequenced was peripheral blood. The chain combines TRBV10-3 with TRBJ1-1; TRBD1 is a possible D gene (5 bases). CDR3 residues: CAISEKGRTEAFF. For the CDR3, the DNA is TGTGCCATCAGTGAGAAGGGGCGGACTGAAGCTTTCTTT.